Below, 27 T cell receptor beta chains from the same sample are listed, as sequenced in a study of blood T cell repertoires in COVID-19. The assay was immunoSEQ multiplex PCR, and TCRdb's table has in-frame clones only and misses some. Here the sample spans over 300,000 clones, around 92% being singletons. The specimen sequenced was peripheral blood. All receptors come from a man aged 18 to 30 who had recovered from COVID-19.

This clone was seen only once. This chain uses TRBV15 with TRBJ1-1, with 10 bases that match TRBD1. Germline V gene sequence: CDR1 LNHNV, CDR2 YYDKDF (reference sequence). J lost 3 bases, V lost 1 base, and 2 bases had no gene match. The CDR3 sequence is 15 residues long. The chain's CDR3 is CATSRAGQGHTEAFF. The CDR3 DNA is TGTGCCACCAGCAGAGCGGGACAGGGGCACACTGAAGCTTTCTTT.

The CDR3 reads CASSLAGGSGANVLTF. For the CDR3, the DNA is TGTGCCAGCAGCCTCGCCGGAGGCTCTGGGGCCAACGTCCTGACTTTC. The chain recombines TRBV9 with TRBJ2-6; a possible D gene is TRBD2 (5 bases). V shed 4 bases and J shed 0 bases, with 11 bases lying between them. Germline lookup yields CDR1 SGDLS and CDR2 YYNGEE. This CDR3 is 16 amino acids long.

The chain employs TRBV19 and TRBJ1-5; TRBD1 agrees at 7 bases. Trimming cost V 2 bases and J 6 bases; bases outside gene matches: 10. The CDR3 has 16 residues. Germline-derived CDR1 and CDR2 are LNHDA and SQIVND (reference sequence). In DNA form, the CDR3 reads TGTGCCAGTAGTATACCATCGACAGGGCGGATTCAGCCCCAGCATTTT. Amino acid sequence: CASSIPSTGRIQPQHF.

This clone was found once. The chain employs TRBV11-2 and TRBJ1-5; D remains ambiguous. The CDR3 is 13 residues long. V shed 0 bases and J shed 3 bases, with 3 bases lying between them. Germline loops: CDR1 SGHAT, CDR2 FQNNGV. CDR3 residues: CASSLDVNQPQHF. For the CDR3, the DNA is TGTGCCAGCAGCTTAGACGTCAATCAGCCCCAGCATTTT.

J is TRBJ2-1 and V is TRBV19; 7 positions agree with TRBD2. This CDR3 has 15 residues. Losses at the gene ends were 8 bases for V and 6 bases for J; bases not matched to a gene: 13. CDR1 LNHDA and CDR2 SQIVND come from the germline V gene (reference sequence). DNA of the CDR3: TGTGCCAGTGGCCCGACGCGGGAGCTCTTCAATGAGCAGTTCTTC. It is translated as CASGPTRELFNEQFF.

This clone appeared a few times. V and J are TRBV4-1 and TRBJ2-7, with D possibly being TRBD2 (5 bases). This CDR3 is built from 15 residues. Germline V CDR1 and CDR2: MGHRA, YSYEKL. With 4 bases removed from V and 0 bases from J, the gap between germline ends came to 13 bases. CDR3 residues: CASSPLRGSSYEQYF. Here the CDR3 DNA reads TGCGCCAGCAGCCCTTTACGGGGAAGCTCCTACGAGCAGTACTTC.

This clone was found a few times. The genes are TRBV5-1 and TRBJ1-2, with D possibly matching TRBD1 (5 bases). Between the trimmed V and J ends, which lost 0 bases and 4 bases, there was a span of 16 bases. This CDR3 contains 16 residues. Germline CDR1 SGHRS, CDR2 YFSETQ. This CDR3 reads CASSLAGQGGSYGYTF. CDR3 coding DNA: TGCGCCAGCAGCTTGGCCGGGCAGGGAGGTAGCTATGGCTACACCTTC.

This chain joins TRBV14 and TRBJ2-7, with 7 bases lining up with TRBD1. CDR1 is SGHDN, CDR2 FVKESK, per germline. The V segment lost 5 bases and the J segment 5 bases; nucleotides outside the gene matches: 9. The CDR3 consists of 14 residues. The CDR3 spells CASSYRDREDEQYF. CDR3 coding DNA: TGTGCCAGCAGCTATAGAGACAGGGAAGACGAGCAGTACTTC.

The chain links TRBV6-5 to TRBJ1-2; D unclear. Deletions cut 6 bases from V and 1 base from J, with 15 bases between. The length of the CDR3 is 15 residues. Germline CDR1 is MNHEY and CDR2 is SVGAGI. The CDR3 region is CASSLLWRINYGYTF. CDR3 DNA: TGTGCCAGCAGCCTTTTGTGGAGGATTAACTATGGCTACACCTTC.

The rearrangement joins TRBV18 to TRBJ1-5; maybe TRBD1 (6 bases). The CDR3 extends over 14 amino acids. Germline values: CDR1 KGHSH, CDR2 LQKENI. The V and J ends lost 4 bases and 1 base respectively, with 8 bases between them. The CDR3 coding sequence is TGTGCCAGCTCACGTGGACAGAGCAATCAGCCCCAGCATTTT. Its translation is CASSRGQSNQPQHF.

The chain couples TRBV18 to TRBJ1-5, with D perhaps matching TRBD1 (5 bases). V lost 3 bases, J lost 6 bases, and 6 bases lay in between. CDR1 is KGHSH and CDR2 is LQKENI in the germline V gene. The CDR3 length is 12 residues. The CDR3 DNA follows: TGTGCCAGCTCACCGGGGGGTCAGCCCCAGCATTTT. Translating gives CASSPGGQPQHF. The complete variable domain, with remaining parts taken from reference TRBV18 and TRBJ1-5, reads NAGVMQNPRHLVRRRGQEARLRCSPMKGHSHVYWYRQLPEEGLKFMVYLQKENIIDESGMPKERFSAEFPKEGPSILRIQQVVRGDSAAYFCASSPGGQPQHFGDGTRLSIL.

The chain uses TRBV18 and TRBJ1-3; TRBD1 matches 8 bases. The CDR3 sequence is 17 residues long. Germline trimming cut 0 bases from V and 2 bases from J; bases unmatched to any gene: 6. Per the germline V gene, CDR1 is KGHSH and CDR2 is LQKENI. The CDR3 region has the DNA TGTGCCAGCTCACCACCGTTCGGGACAGGCGCTGGAAACACCATATATTTT. Its translation is CASSPPFGTGAGNTIYF.

The chain couples TRBV9 to TRBJ2-3; 8 bases fit TRBD2. Trimming at V came to 0 bases and at J to 5 bases, leaving 8 bases not matched to a gene. The CDR3 contains 16 residues. Germline V gene data show CDR1 as SGDLS and CDR2 as YYNGEE. This chain's CDR3 is CASSVGGTRSGDTQYF. Written as DNA, the CDR3 is TGTGCCAGCAGCGTAGGGGGGACTAGATCCGGAGATACGCAGTATTTT.

This chain joins TRBV5-4 and TRBJ2-7; D unclear. V dropped 4 bases and J dropped 7 bases, with 21 bases sitting between them. Per the germline V gene, CDR1 is SGHNT and CDR2 is YYREEE (reference sequence). This CDR3 region has 15 residues. The CDR3 spells CASSPGVRAPGEQYF. For the CDR3, the DNA is TGTGCCAGCAGCCCCGGAGTCCGCGCCCCGGGTGAGCAGTACTTC.

The rearrangement uses TRBV7-9 and TRBJ2-7; the D is unclear. CDR1 and CDR2 (germline): SEHNR, FQNEAQ (reference sequence). V was shortened by 5 bases and J by 0 bases, with 17 bases between the two germline ends. The CDR3 spans 16 residues. The CDR3 nucleotides are TGTGCCAGCAGCCAAGACGGCTTGGGCCCCTCCTACGAGCAGTACTTC. Protein sequence: CASSQDGLGPSYEQYF. The complete variable domain, with remaining parts taken from reference TRBV7-9 and TRBJ2-7, reads DTGVSQNPRHKITKRGQNVTFRCDPISEHNRLYWYRQTLGQGPEFLTYFQNEAQLEKSRLLSDRFSAERPKGSFSTLEIQRTEQGDSAMYLCASSQDGLGPSYEQYFGPGTRLTVT.

This sequence joins TRBV19 and TRBJ1-1; no reliable D call. The V gene's germline CDR1 is LNHDA and CDR2 SQIVND (reference sequence). The CDR3 has 13 residues. The V and J ends lost 6 bases and 1 base respectively, with 9 bases between them. The CDR3 nucleotides read TGTGCCAGTAGGATCAGTCGGAACACTGAAGCTTTCTTT. Its translation: CASRISRNTEAFF. The whole variable domain, remainder taken from reference TRBV19 and TRBJ1-1, is DGGITQSPKYLFRKEGQNVTLSCEQNLNHDAMYWYRQDPGQGLRLIYYSQIVNDFQKGDIAEGYSVSREKKESFPLTVTSAQKNPTAFYLCASRISRNTEAFFGQGTRLTVV.

This clone was seen a handful of times. This chain links TRBV7-9 with TRBJ2-1; weak D call: TRBD1 (7 bases). Germline loops: CDR1 SEHNR, CDR2 FQNEAQ (reference sequence). Trimming removed 5 bases from V and 3 bases from J, with 20 bases in between. The CDR3 sequence is 17 residues long. Here the CDR3 DNA reads TGTGCCAGCAGCACACGCCTAGCAGGGGGGCACTACAATGAGCAGTTCTTC. Its protein is CASSTRLAGGHYNEQFF.

This rearrangement joins TRBV5-4 to TRBJ2-2; D may be TRBD2 (6 bases). V was pared by 0 bases and J by 5 bases, with 8 bases between. Germline values: CDR1 SGHNT, CDR2 YYREEE (reference sequence). The CDR3 sequence is 14 residues long. In DNA, the CDR3 is TGTGCCAGCAGCTTGGGCGGGATAACCGGGGAGCTGTTTTTT. Its protein product is CASSLGGITGELFF.

This clone was counted only a few times. The chain recombines TRBV3-1 (or the pseudogene TRBV3-2) with TRBJ2-5; the D gene is possibly TRBD1 (5 bases). Deletions cut 1 base from V and 3 bases from J, with 6 bases between. This CDR3 has 13 amino acids. CDR1 is LGHDT, CDR2 YNNKEL, per germline (reference sequence). The CDR3 spells CASSQGTKETQYF. The CDR3 nucleotides read TGTGCCAGCAGCCAAGGGACAAAAGAGACCCAGTACTTC.

This clone was recorded once. The V and J genes are TRBV5-1 and TRBJ2-7, with a weak D call TRBD2 (5 bases). The CDR3 runs to 12 residues. V dropped 4 bases and J dropped 3 bases, with 8 bases sitting between them. Germline V CDR1 and CDR2: SGHRS, YFSETQ. The CDR3 nucleotides read TGCGCCAGCAGCGTTGCGGGCTACGAGCAGTACTTC. Translated: CASSVAGYEQYF.

This chain connects TRBV30 to TRBJ1-6; 9 bases align to TRBD1. Germline-derived CDR1 and CDR2 are GTSNPN and SVGIG (reference sequence). The CDR3 length is 12 residues. V gave up 7 bases and J gave up 8 bases; unmatched junction bases: 3. The CDR3 here is CASRDRDSPLHF. In DNA, the CDR3 is TGTGCCTCGAGGGACAGGGATTCACCCCTCCACTTT.

This chain joins TRBV7-2 and TRBJ1-5, with D unclear. V was trimmed by 0 bases and J by 1 base, leaving 10 bases between them. The CDR3 has 16 amino acids. Germline V gives CDR1 SGHTA, CDR2 FQGNSA. The CDR3 reads CASSLAVRQSNQPQHF. As DNA, the CDR3 is TGTGCCAGCAGCTTAGCCGTCAGGCAGAGCAATCAGCCCCAGCATTTT.

The chain couples TRBV5-8 to TRBJ2-1; 8 positions agree with TRBD2. Germline CDR1 is SGHTS and CDR2 is YDEGEE. V shed 4 bases and J 6 bases; nucleotides not matched to a gene: 12. The CDR3 has 16 amino acids. Written as DNA, the CDR3 is TGTGCCAGCAGCCCTTTCGGGCGGGGGGAGGGCAATGAGCAGTTCTTC. This codes for CASSPFGRGEGNEQFF. Using reference TRBV5-8 and TRBJ2-1 for the parts outside the CDR3, the full variable domain is EAGVTQSPTHLIKTRGQQATLRCSPISGHTSVYWYQQALGLGLQFLLWYDEGEERNRGNFPPRFSGRQFPNYSSELNVNALELEDSALYLCASSPFGRGEGNEQFFGPGTRLTVL.

The chain combines TRBV6-1 with TRBJ2-7; 13 nucleotides align to TRBD2. Losses at the gene ends were 4 bases for V and 1 base for J; bases not matched to a gene: 7. Germline lookup yields CDR1 MNHNS and CDR2 SASEGT. The CDR3 is 17 amino acids. The CDR3 sequence: CASSAPRTSGRSYEQYF. As DNA, the CDR3 is TGTGCCAGCAGTGCCCCCCGGACTAGCGGGAGATCCTACGAGCAGTACTTC.

In this sample, this clone turned up once. The chain couples TRBV29-1 to TRBJ2-3; 16 bases match TRBD2. Germline V gene lookup returns CDR1 SQVTM and CDR2 ANQGSEA. The CDR3 length is 16 residues. V lost 4 bases to trimming and J lost 4 bases; unmatched junction nucleotides: 5. The CDR3 nucleotides read TGCAGCGTTGGGGGGACTAGCGGGAGGGCCTCAGATACGCAGTATTTT. Protein: CSVGGTSGRASDTQYF.

This clone appeared once. The chain joins TRBV25-1 to TRBJ1-2; 11 nucleotides align to TRBD1. The CDR3 loop spans 14 amino acids. CDR1 and CDR2 (germline): MGHDK, SYGVNS. The ends lost 5 bases at V and 5 bases at J; junction bases unmatched: 4. The DNA for the CDR3 is TGTGCCAGCAGTTACGGGACAGGGGGGTATGGCTACACCTTC. Translated: CASSYGTGGYGYTF.

This chain joins TRBV18 and TRBJ2-1; 7 bases line up with TRBD1. This CDR3 contains 14 residues. The trim removed 2 bases at V and 5 bases at J, leaving 3 bases unmatched. Germline V gene data show CDR1 as KGHSH and CDR2 as LQKENI. The CDR3 protein is CASSPTTGHNEQFF. The CDR3 nucleotides are TGTGCCAGCTCACCAACGACAGGGCACAATGAGCAGTTCTTC.